This T cell receptor beta chain emerged from a study of response to subunit inactivated influenza vaccine. Study findings and constraints: The authors proposed limited new T cell recruitment per seasonal influenza vaccination.

TCRdb re-called the RT-PCR reads with MiXCR, one entry per CDR3 protein. The table lists 710,000 or so distinct CDR3 sequences, about a sixth of them singletons. Trimming removed 1 base at V and 7 bases at J, with 10 bases between. Germline CDR1 MNHEY, CDR2 SVGEGT. This CDR3 comprises 14 residues. A note on this clonotype: Its antigen is unknown.

The receptor was derived from a man aged 50 to 60 who received an inactivated influenza vaccine. Material: PBMCs from blood, obtained roughly 13 days after vaccination. V is TRBV6-2 or TRBV6-3 and J is TRBJ1-4; D is undetermined. This chain's CDR3 is CASSYFGVSEKLFF. The CDR3, as DNA: TGTGCCAGCAGTTACTTCGGCGTCTCTGAAAAACTGTTTTTT.